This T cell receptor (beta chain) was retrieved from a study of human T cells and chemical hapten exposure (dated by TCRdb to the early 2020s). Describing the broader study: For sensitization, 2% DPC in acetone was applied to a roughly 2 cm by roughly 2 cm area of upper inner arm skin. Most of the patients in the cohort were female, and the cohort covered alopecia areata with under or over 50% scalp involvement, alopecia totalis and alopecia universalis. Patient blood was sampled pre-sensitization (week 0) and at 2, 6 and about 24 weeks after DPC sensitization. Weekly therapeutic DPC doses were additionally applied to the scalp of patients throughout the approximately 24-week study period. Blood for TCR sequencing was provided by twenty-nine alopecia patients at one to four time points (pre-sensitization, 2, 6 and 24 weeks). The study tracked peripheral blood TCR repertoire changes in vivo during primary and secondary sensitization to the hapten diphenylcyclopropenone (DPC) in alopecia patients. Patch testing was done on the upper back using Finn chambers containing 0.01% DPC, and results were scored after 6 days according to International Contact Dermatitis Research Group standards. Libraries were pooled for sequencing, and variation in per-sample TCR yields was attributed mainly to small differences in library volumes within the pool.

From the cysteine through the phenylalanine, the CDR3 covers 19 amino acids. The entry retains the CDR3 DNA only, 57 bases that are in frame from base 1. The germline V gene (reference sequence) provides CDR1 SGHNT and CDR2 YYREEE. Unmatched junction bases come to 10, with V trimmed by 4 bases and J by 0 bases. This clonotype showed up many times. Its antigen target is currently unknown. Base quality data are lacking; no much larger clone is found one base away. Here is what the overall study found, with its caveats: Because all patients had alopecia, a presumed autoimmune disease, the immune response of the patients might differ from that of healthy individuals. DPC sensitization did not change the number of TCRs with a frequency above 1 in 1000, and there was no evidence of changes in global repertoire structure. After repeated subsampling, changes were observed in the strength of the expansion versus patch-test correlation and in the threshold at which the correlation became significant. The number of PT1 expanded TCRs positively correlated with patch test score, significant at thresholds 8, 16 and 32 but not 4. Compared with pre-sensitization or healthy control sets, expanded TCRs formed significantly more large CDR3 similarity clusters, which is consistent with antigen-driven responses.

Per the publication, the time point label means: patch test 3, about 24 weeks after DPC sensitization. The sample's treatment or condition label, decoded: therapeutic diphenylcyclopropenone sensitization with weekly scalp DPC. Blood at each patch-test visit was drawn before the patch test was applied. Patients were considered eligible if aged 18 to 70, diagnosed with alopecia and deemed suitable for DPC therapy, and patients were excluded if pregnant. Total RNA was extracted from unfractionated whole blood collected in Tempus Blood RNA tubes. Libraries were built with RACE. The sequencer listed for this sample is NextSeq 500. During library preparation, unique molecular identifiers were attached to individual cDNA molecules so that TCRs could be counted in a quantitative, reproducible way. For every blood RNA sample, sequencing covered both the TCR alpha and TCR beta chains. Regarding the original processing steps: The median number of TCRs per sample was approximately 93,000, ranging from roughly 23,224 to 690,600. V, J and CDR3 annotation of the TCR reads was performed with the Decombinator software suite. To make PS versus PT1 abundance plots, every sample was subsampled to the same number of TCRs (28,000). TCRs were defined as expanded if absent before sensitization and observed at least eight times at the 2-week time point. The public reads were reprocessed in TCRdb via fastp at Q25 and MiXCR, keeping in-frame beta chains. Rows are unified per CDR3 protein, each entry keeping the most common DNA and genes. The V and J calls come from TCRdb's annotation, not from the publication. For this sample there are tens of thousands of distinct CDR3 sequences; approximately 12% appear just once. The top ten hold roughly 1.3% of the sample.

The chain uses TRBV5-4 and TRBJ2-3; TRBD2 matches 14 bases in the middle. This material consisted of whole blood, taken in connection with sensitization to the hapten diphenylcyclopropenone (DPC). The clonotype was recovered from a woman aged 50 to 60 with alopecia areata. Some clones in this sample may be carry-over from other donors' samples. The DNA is TGTGCCAGCAGCCCAGGACTAGCGGGGGGCCTATTCAGCACAGATACGCAGTATTTT. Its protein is CASSPGLAGGLFSTDTQYF.